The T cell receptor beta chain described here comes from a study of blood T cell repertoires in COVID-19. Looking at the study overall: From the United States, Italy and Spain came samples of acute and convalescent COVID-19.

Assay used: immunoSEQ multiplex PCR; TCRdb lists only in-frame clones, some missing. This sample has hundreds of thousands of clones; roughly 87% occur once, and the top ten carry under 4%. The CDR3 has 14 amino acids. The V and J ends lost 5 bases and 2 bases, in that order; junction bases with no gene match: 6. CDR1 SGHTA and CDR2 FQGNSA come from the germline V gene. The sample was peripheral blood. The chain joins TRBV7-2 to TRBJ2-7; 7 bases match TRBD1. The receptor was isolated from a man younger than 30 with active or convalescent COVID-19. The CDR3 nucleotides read TGTGCCAGCAGCCTCATGACAGGGACCTACGAGCAGTACTTC. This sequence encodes CASSLMTGTYEQYF.